Listed below are T cell receptor beta chains from one sample, sequenced in a study of shared clonotypes between healthy human individuals. The data were produced by immunoSEQ multiplex PCR, yet TCRdb's version contains in-frame clones alone and is incomplete. The sample lists about 770,000 clones; 55% to 75% were seen once. Source material: memory CD4+ T cells sorted from blood. The receptors derive from a woman in her 30s in good health. The CDR3 runs from the conserved cysteine through the conserved F or W. The D gene is left open where the match is weak.

TRBJ1-1	TRBV6-5	-	CASRQGENTEAFF
TRBJ1-1	TRBV30	-	CAWTPGGAEAFF
TRBJ1-1	TRBV28	TRBD1	CASSLSSGGTTEAFF
TRBJ2-6	TRBV6-6	-	CASSYSGANVLTF
TRBJ2-7	TRBV4-1	TRBD1	CASSFPGRGTYEQYF
TRBJ2-1	TRBV10-3	-	CAIRGQDNNEQFF
TRBJ1-2	TRBV28	TRBD1	CASSLPPGQGPGYTF
TRBJ2-7	TRBV7-2	TRBD2	CASSLLAGGMREQYF
TRBJ2-5	TRBV28	TRBD2	CASSLAALAGVGETQYF
TRBJ1-3	TRBV7-6	-	CASSRSRYPGNTIYF
TRBJ2-4	TRBV6-4	TRBD1	CASSRTGAGDIQYF
TRBJ2-5	TRBV6-6	TRBD1	CASSPRLQGAGETQYF
TRBJ1-1	TRBV11-2	TRBD1	CASSSSDRANTEAFF
TRBJ2-1	TRBV9	-	CASSVAPGSSYNEQFF
TRBJ2-3	TRBV29-1	-	CSVEIGPSTDTQYF
TRBJ1-1	TRBV19	TRBD1	CASSMDRGHTEAFF
TRBJ1-3	TRBV28	TRBD1	CASSDRVGNTIYF
TRBJ1-3	TRBV27	-	CASSPTGGNTIYF
TRBJ2-2	TRBV19	TRBD2	CASSLGTSGRGSNTGELFF
TRBJ2-7	TRBV7-7	TRBD2	CASSPGLAGGGEQYF
TRBJ2-7	TRBV30	-	CAWSVLLWGSRYF
TRBJ1-4	TRBV2	TRBD1	CASLQGANNEKLFF
TRBJ2-7	TRBV28	TRBD1	CASSLGDRASYEQYF
TRBJ1-5	TRBV7-8	-	CASSLGPGGAYQPQHF
TRBJ2-3	TRBV9	TRBD2	CASTTSVAGGIDTQYF
TRBJ2-7	TRBV28	-	CASTTGPYYEQYF